This TCR beta chain appears in the sequencing data of a study of T cell responses to AZD1222 COVID-19 vaccine. Study-wide background: The analysis combined second doses at about 4 or about 12 weeks. Study findings and constraints: Nearly half of unique spike-specific TCRs reportedly avoided B.1.351 and B.1.1.7 mutated regions. Two AZD1222 doses significantly raised spike-specific TCR breadth and depth over controls. Sampled repertoires all dated from after the peak T cell response.

Germline lookup yields CDR1 SGDLS and CDR2 YYNGEE. The CDR3 extends over 14 amino acids. J gave up 5 bases and V 4 bases, and 8 bases lay outside the gene matches. Only in-frame clones appear in the TCRdb table, and some are missing; sequencing was by immunoSEQ multiplex PCR. The sample contains under 80,000 clones, approximately 90% of which appear only once. This clone was seen a single time. As yet, its antigen is unknown. The sequence came from an adult in good health. The J gene is TRBJ1-2, the V gene TRBV9, with 7 bases matching TRBD1. The sequences come from peripheral blood, collected on day 0 of AZD1222 vaccination. CDR3 sequence reads: CASSTRGGYYGYTF. Here the CDR3 DNA reads TGTGCCAGCAGCACCAGGGGGGGGTATTATGGCTACACCTTC. The complete variable domain, with remaining parts taken from reference TRBV9 and TRBJ1-2, reads DSGVTQTPKHLITATGQRVTLRCSPRSGDLSVYWYQQSLDQGLQFLIQYYNGEERAKGNILERFSAQQFPDLHSELNLSSLELGDSALYFCASSTRGGYYGYTFGSGTRLTVV.